Following are 16 T cell receptor beta chains from one sample sequenced in a study of T-cell memory formation after mild COVID-19. TCRdb passed the 5' RACE reads through MiXCR, listing each CDR3 protein once. Seen here are around 470,000 distinct CDR3 sequences, 15% to 20% observed once, and the top ten hold around 8%. Source material: PBMCs or a T cell subset sorted from them (not recorded which). The receptors originated from an adult woman who had mild COVID-19 (a few samples of this study predate the infection). Cell type and time point are not known.

The chain joins TRBV6-6 to TRBJ1-5, with D perhaps matching TRBD1 (6 bases). CDR3 length: 15 residues. V was shortened by 0 bases and J by 1 base, with 7 bases between the two germline ends. Germline V gene lookup returns CDR1 MNHNY and CDR2 SVGAGI (reference sequence). The CDR3 here is CASSYSQGSNQPQHF. For the CDR3, the DNA is TGTGCCAGCAGTTACTCGCAGGGGAGCAATCAGCCCCAGCATTTT.

This clonotype was recorded a few times. The chain uses TRBV13 and TRBJ2-1; 7 bases are shared with TRBD2. The CDR3 extends over 13 amino acids. From germline, CDR1 is PRHDT and CDR2 FYEKMQ (reference sequence). The V segment lost 4 bases and the J segment 15 bases; nucleotides outside the gene matches: 12. CDR3 sequence reads: CASSSGLEERLFF. The DNA of the CDR3 is TGTGCCAGCAGCTCCGGACTAGAGGAAAGACTGTTCTTC.

This sequence joins TRBV4-3 and TRBJ2-3; 7 bases agree with TRBD2. This CDR3 region has 19 residues. V gave up 2 bases and J gave up 0 bases; unmatched junction bases: 14. Germline V gene lookup returns CDR1 LGHNA and CDR2 YSLEER. As DNA, the CDR3 is TGCGCCAGCAGCCAACGACTAGCCACCCCCTCTTCTAGCACAGATACGCAGTATTTT. Protein sequence: CASSQRLATPSSSTDTQYF.

V usage is TRBV5-5 and J usage is TRBJ1-1; no definite D call. The germline CDR1 and CDR2 sequences are SGHKS and YYEKEE (reference sequence). The V end lost 2 bases, the J end lost 1 base, and 9 bases lay between the germline ends. This CDR3 spans 14 amino acids. CDR3 bases: TGTGCCAGCAGCTTAATATCGACGAACACTGAAGCTTTCTTT. Its translation: CASSLISTNTEAFF.

This clonotype was seen repeatedly, ten times or more. The rearrangement joins TRBV12-3 or TRBV12-4 to TRBJ2-3; D unclear. This CDR3 spans 16 amino acids. V lost 5 bases and J 4 bases, leaving 19 bases between the germline ends. CDR3 protein: CASSRGRGTTPDTQYF. The CDR3 nucleotides are TGTGCCAGCAGTCGCGGTCGTGGAACGACCCCAGATACGCAGTATTTT.

Here the CDR3 DNA reads TGTGCCAGCAGCTTAGCGGTCGACAGGTACTCCTCTGGGGCCAACGTCCTGACTTTC. Translating it yields CASSLAVDRYSSGANVLTF. The chain is built from TRBV7-2 and TRBJ2-6; D is perhaps TRBD1 (6 bases). Per germline, CDR1 SGHTA and CDR2 FQGNSA. CDR3 length: 19 amino acids. The V end lost 0 bases, the J end lost 0 bases, and 15 bases lay between the germline ends.

The count of this clonotype is one. This chain connects TRBV14 to TRBJ2-1; no firm D call. CDR3 length: 15 residues. The V gene lost 0 bases and the J gene lost 9 bases, with 15 bases spanning the gap. CDR1 and CDR2 (germline): SGHDN, FVKESK. The CDR3 reads CASSQDHPITGEQFF. In DNA form, the CDR3 reads TGTGCCAGCAGCCAAGATCACCCGATAACCGGTGAGCAGTTCTTC.

V gene TRBV5-4 combines with J gene TRBJ2-7; D might be TRBD1 or TRBD2, each matching 6 bases. The CDR3 covers 15 residues. The V gene's germline CDR1 is SGHNT and CDR2 YYREEE (reference sequence). Between the trimmed V and J ends, which lost 0 bases and 2 bases, there was a span of 12 bases. CDR3: CASSLGGRETYEQYF. The CDR3 coding sequence is TGTGCCAGCAGCTTGGGGGGGCGGGAAACCTACGAGCAGTACTTC.

This clonotype was found a few times. This chain links TRBV7-9 with TRBJ2-7; D unclear. V was shortened by 3 bases and J by 1 base, with 10 bases between the two germline ends. Per germline, CDR1 SEHNR and CDR2 FQNEAQ (reference sequence). There are 14 residues in the CDR3. CDR3 bases: TGTGCCAGCAGCTTTTCTCCCGAGTCCTACGAGCAGTACTTC. As protein: CASSFSPESYEQYF. Complete variable domain (other parts from reference TRBV7-9 and TRBJ2-7): DTGVSQNPRHKITKRGQNVTFRCDPISEHNRLYWYRQTLGQGPEFLTYFQNEAQLEKSRLLSDRFSAERPKGSFSTLEIQRTEQGDSAMYLCASSFSPESYEQYFGPGTRLTVT.

Comments on this clonotype: Its ends do not fully match the called genes, so a read error is possible. The CDR3 sequence is CASSLEGGRQGPF. CDR3 nucleotide sequence: TGCGCCAGCAGCTTGGAAGGAGGTCGCCAAGGTCCGTTC. The V call is TRBV5-1, the J call TRBJ1-2, with no clear D. The CDR3 sequence is 13 residues long. In germline, CDR1 is SGHRS, CDR2 YFSETQ.

The chain is built from TRBV9 and TRBJ2-1, with D perhaps being TRBD1 or TRBD2 (5 bases each). The CDR3 runs to 13 residues. Germline CDR1 SGDLS, CDR2 YYNGEE. The ends were cut back, 3 bases at V and 8 bases at J, with 12 bases in the middle. As DNA, the CDR3 is TGTGCCAGCAGCGAGGGACCCGGGGATGAGCAGTTCTTC. Translating gives CASSEGPGDEQFF.

CDR3: CSVEAQGSYEQYF. CDR3 nucleotide sequence: TGCAGCGTTGAAGCACAGGGGAGCTACGAGCAGTACTTC. The chain carries TRBV29-1 and TRBJ2-7; TRBD1 agrees at 7 bases. In germline, CDR1 is SQVTM, CDR2 ANQGSEA. The V and J ends lost 1 base and 3 bases, in that order; junction bases with no gene match: 3. The CDR3 loop spans 13 amino acids.

This clonotype was picked up a small number of times. The chain carries TRBV2 and TRBJ2-2, with D perhaps assigned TRBD1 or TRBD2 (6 bases each). V was cut by 3 bases and J by 5 bases, with 13 bases left in between. Per the germline V gene, CDR1 is SNHLY and CDR2 is FYNNEI. This CDR3 region has 15 residues. CDR3: CASSEETGATGELFF. CDR3 bases: TGTGCCAGCAGTGAGGAAACGGGGGCAACCGGGGAGCTGTTTTTT.

V gene TRBV7-2 combines with J gene TRBJ2-3, with D uncertain. In germline, CDR1 is SGHTA, CDR2 FQGNSA. The CDR3 has 14 amino acids. Trimming pared 4 bases from V and 6 bases from J, leaving 14 bases between. The CDR3 is CASSSRRPVDTQYF. The CDR3 DNA sequence: TGTGCCAGCAGCTCGAGACGGCCCGTCGATACGCAGTATTTT.

A word on this clonotype: The junction shows a germline mismatch at one end, possibly a read error. The genes are TRBV7-9 and TRBJ1-1, with D possibly TRBD1 on 6 matching bases. Germline V gene lookup returns CDR1 SEHNR and CDR2 FQNEAQ (reference sequence). The CDR3 sequence is 14 residues long. This CDR3 is CSSSPRDMNTEAFF. CDR3 nucleotide sequence: TGTTCCAGCAGCCCCAGGGACATGAACACTGAAGCTTTCTTT.

The rearrangement joins TRBV15 to TRBJ2-5; the D gene could be TRBD1 or TRBD2 (5 bases each). CDR1 is LNHNV and CDR2 is YYDKDF in the germline V gene (reference sequence). V was shortened by 0 bases and J by 0 bases, with 20 bases between the two germline ends. The CDR3 contains 19 residues. The CDR3 spells CATSRDRVGAEGYQETQYF. DNA for the CDR3: TGTGCCACCAGCAGAGATCGGGTCGGGGCCGAAGGGTACCAAGAGACCCAGTACTTC.